Below, 31 T cell receptor beta chains from the same sample are listed, as sequenced in a study of cytomegalovirus exposure and HLA in healthy donors. 60 Vbeta and 13 Jbeta primers were used in PCR. Assay: immunoSEQ multiplex PCR; the TCRdb copy retains only in-frame clones and omits some. The table has about 240,000 clones, roughly 78% seen once; the top ten hold about 0.5%. The sequencing input was PBMCs. The source is a boy aged 5-17 years in good health and CMV-seronegative.

The chain recombines TRBV19 with TRBJ1-1; D unresolved. Germline V gene sequence: CDR1 LNHDA, CDR2 SQIVND (reference sequence). Between the trimmed V and J ends, which lost 5 bases and 4 bases, there was a span of 14 bases. This CDR3 spans 14 amino acids. DNA for the CDR3: TGTGCCAGTAGTTATGGGAGCCTCCGCACTGAAGCTTTCTTT. It codes for CASSYGSLRTEAFF. The full variable domain, rest sourced from reference TRBV19 and TRBJ1-1, is DGGITQSPKYLFRKEGQNVTLSCEQNLNHDAMYWYRQDPGQGLRLIYYSQIVNDFQKGDIAEGYSVSREKKESFPLTVTSAQKNPTAFYLCASSYGSLRTEAFFGQGTRLTVV.

The chain couples TRBV28 to TRBJ2-7; 10 positions match TRBD2. The CDR3 totals 13 residues. Germline CDR1 reads MDHEN; CDR2 reads SYDVKM. The CDR3 nucleotides are TGTTCTAGCGGGGGTGATACCTCCTACGAGCAGTACTTC. It codes for CSSGGDTSYEQYF. Together with reference TRBV28 and TRBJ2-7, the CDR3 gives the full variable domain: DVKVTQSSRYLVKRTGEKVFLECVQDMDHENMFWYRQDPGLGLRLIYFSYDVKMKEKGDIPEGYSVSREKKERFSLILESASTNQTSMYLCSSGGDTSYEQYFGPGTRLTVT.

This chain uses TRBV6-6 with TRBJ2-1, with a possible D match to TRBD2 (6 bases). The CDR3 has 15 residues. V was pared by 0 bases and J by 4 bases, with 10 bases between. Per germline, CDR1 MNHNY and CDR2 SVGAGI (reference sequence). The CDR3 sequence: CASSYSTGAYNEQFF. The CDR3 region has the DNA TGTGCCAGCAGTTACTCGACGGGAGCTTACAATGAGCAGTTCTTC.

This chain joins TRBV10-3 and TRBJ2-5; a weak D match, TRBD2 (5 bases). V shed 8 bases and J shed 11 bases, with 15 bases lying between them. CDR3 size: 11 residues. CDR1 ENHRY and CDR2 SYGVKD come from the germline V gene. CDR3 sequence: CAIREAREQYF. The CDR3 DNA reads TGTGCCATCCGGGAAGCAAGGGAGCAGTACTTC.

The chain employs TRBV6-5 and TRBJ1-5; D is unresolved. Germline assignment: CDR1 MNHEY and CDR2 SVGAGI. The CDR3 sequence is 11 residues long. The ends were cut back, 5 bases at V and 11 bases at J, with 10 bases in the middle. The CDR3 DNA reads as TGTGCCAGCAGTCACGGGAGGACCCAGCATTTT. Translation: CASSHGRTQHF.

The V and J genes are TRBV6-5 and TRBJ1-1; D not certain. Trimming pared 6 bases from V and 1 base from J, leaving 15 bases between. This CDR3 region has 15 residues. CDR1 MNHEY and CDR2 SVGAGI come from the germline V gene. CDR3 sequence: CASSLVEGPNTEAFF. The CDR3 bases are TGTGCCAGCAGCCTGGTTGAGGGCCCGAACACTGAAGCTTTCTTT.

V is TRBV20-1 and J is TRBJ1-1; D remains ambiguous. V shed 6 bases and J shed 11 bases, with 16 bases lying between them. CDR3 length: 11 amino acids. From germline, CDR1 is DFQATT and CDR2 SNEGSKA (reference sequence). The DNA of the CDR3 is TGCAGTGCAACGACCCCGCTGGAGGCTTTCTTT. Amino acid sequence: CSATTPLEAFF.

The V and J genes are TRBV10-1 and TRBJ2-1; 7 bases align to TRBD1. The CDR3 is 18 residues long. The V gene's germline CDR1 is WNHNN and CDR2 SYGVQD (reference sequence). Germline trimming cut 4 bases from V and 3 bases from J; bases unmatched to any gene: 15. The CDR3 sequence: CASSGVSRFRGHYNEQFF. The CDR3 DNA reads as TGCGCCAGCAGTGGGGTTTCTAGGTTTAGGGGGCACTACAATGAGCAGTTCTTC.

The chain combines TRBV7-9 with TRBJ2-1, with 9 bases identical to TRBD1. Unmatched junction bases numbered 8, after V lost 5 bases and J lost 12 bases. Germline CDR1 and CDR2: SEHNR and FQNEAQ (reference sequence). The CDR3 totals 13 residues. The CDR3 loop reads CASSPRTGVGQFF. The DNA of the CDR3 is TGTGCCAGCAGCCCCCGGACAGGGGTCGGGCAGTTCTTC.

In this sample, this clone turned up once. The chain employs TRBV11-2 and TRBJ1-1, with a tentative D call TRBD1 (6 bases). The CDR3 length is 15 residues. Germline CDR1 SGHAT, CDR2 FQNNGV. Trimming removed 0 bases from V and 2 bases from J, with 10 bases in between. The CDR3, as DNA: TGTGCCAGCAGCTTAGACCGGACAGTTAACACTGAAGCTTTCTTT. Its translation is CASSLDRTVNTEAFF.

The chain combines TRBV11-2 with TRBJ1-2, with a possible D match to TRBD1 (5 bases). Germline assignment: CDR1 SGHAT and CDR2 FQNNGV. The CDR3 spans 19 residues. Trimming shortened V by 1 base and J by 0 bases, and 21 bases separated the two germline ends. The CDR3 nucleotides read TGTGCCAGCAGCTTAGTCGTGGGTTTCGGGGGTCCCCCTAACTATGGCTACACCTTC. Its translation: CASSLVVGFGGPPNYGYTF.

This sequence joins TRBV10-2 and TRBJ2-7; 8 nucleotides agree with TRBD1. This CDR3 region has 15 residues. Germline loops: CDR1 WSHSY, CDR2 SAAADI. V trimming: 7 bases; J trimming: 1 base; junction bases outside the gene matches: 9. The DNA of the CDR3 is TGCGCCAGCACCCCCCGACAGGGGCAGTCCTACGAGCAGTACTTC. Its protein product is CASTPRQGQSYEQYF.

The rearrangement uses TRBV6-5 and TRBJ2-7, with 10 bases that match TRBD1. The CDR3 runs to 15 residues. In germline, CDR1 is MNHEY, CDR2 SVGAGI. V was pared by 2 bases and J by 3 bases, with 4 bases of the junction left unmatched. The CDR3: CASSYGDRGGYEQYF. CDR3 sequence (DNA): TGTGCCAGCAGTTACGGGGACAGGGGAGGCTACGAGCAGTACTTC.

Details on this clone: Other DNA variants within this sample encode the same CDR3. The chain joins TRBV10-3 to TRBJ1-2, with D perhaps TRBD1 (6 bases). This CDR3 has 13 residues. Germline CDR1 and CDR2: ENHRY and SYGVKD. Trimming stripped 2 bases from V and 8 bases from J, with 12 bases between. The CDR3: CAISEGQPQGYTF. The CDR3 nucleotides are TGTGCCATCAGTGAGGGACAGCCGCAGGGCTACACCTTC.

With respect to this clone: Other DNA sequences in this sample translate to the same CDR3. The chain uses TRBV5-1 and TRBJ1-4; 7 nucleotides line up with TRBD1. The CDR3 is 14 residues long. Germline V gene lookup returns CDR1 SGHRS and CDR2 YFSETQ. The V gene end was trimmed by 4 bases and the J gene end by 5 bases; junction bases not matched to a gene: 5. CDR3 sequence reads: CASSPDRVNEKLFF. CDR3 nucleotides: TGCGCCAGCAGCCCAGACAGGGTAAATGAAAAACTGTTTTTT.

The chain employs TRBV19 and TRBJ2-2, with TRBD2 matching over 13 bases. With V trimmed by 3 bases and J by 4 bases, 5 bases remained unmatched. The CDR3 is 17 residues long. Germline assignment: CDR1 LNHDA and CDR2 SQIVND (reference sequence). CDR3 region: CASSIRTSGSSTGELFF. The DNA for the CDR3 is TGTGCCAGTAGTATCCGGACTAGCGGGAGTTCCACCGGGGAGCTGTTTTTT. The entire variable domain, with the rest obtained from reference TRBV19 and TRBJ2-2, is as follows: DGGITQSPKYLFRKEGQNVTLSCEQNLNHDAMYWYRQDPGQGLRLIYYSQIVNDFQKGDIAEGYSVSREKKESFPLTVTSAQKNPTAFYLCASSIRTSGSSTGELFFGEGSRLTVL.

This clone was detected only a few times. The CDR3 sequence: CSVETLGVSPQETQYF. In DNA, the CDR3 is TGCAGCGTTGAGACCTTAGGGGTGTCCCCCCAAGAGACCCAGTACTTC. The V gene is TRBV29-1, the J gene TRBJ2-5; a weak D match, TRBD1 (5 bases). V was cut by 3 bases and J by 1 base, with 18 bases left in between. The CDR3 consists of 16 residues. The germline gives CDR1 SQVTM, CDR2 ANQGSEA.

This clone was observed a few times. DNA for the CDR3: TGTGCCAGCAGTCCTTTATGGGGGCGGAATGAAAAACTGTTTTTT. Encoded protein: CASSPLWGRNEKLFF. The chain combines TRBV6-5 with TRBJ1-4; tentative D call: TRBD1 (6 bases). Germline CDR1 is MNHEY and CDR2 is SVGAGI. The germline V and J ends were trimmed by 5 bases and 5 bases, with 15 bases remaining between them. This CDR3 has 15 residues.

V usage is TRBV9 and J usage is TRBJ2-2; 10 bases are shared with TRBD2. Germline V lookup: CDR1 SGDLS, CDR2 YYNGEE. The V gene end was trimmed by 2 bases and the J gene end by 4 bases; junction bases not matched to a gene: 14. There are 19 residues in the CDR3. The CDR3 sequence is CASSVRGLAGARGTGELFF. CDR3 DNA: TGTGCCAGCAGCGTCAGAGGGCTAGCGGGGGCCCGGGGCACCGGGGAGCTGTTTTTT.

This sequence joins TRBV5-1 and TRBJ1-1; D may be TRBD1 (6 bases). V was clipped by 0 bases and J by 2 bases, with 11 bases between them. This CDR3 is 15 amino acids long. Germline V gives CDR1 SGHRS, CDR2 YFSETQ. The CDR3 loop reads CASSLDRAINTEAFF. CDR3 sequence (DNA): TGCGCCAGCAGCTTGGACAGGGCTATAAACACTGAAGCTTTCTTT.

This chain joins TRBV2 and TRBJ2-2, with 9 bases matching TRBD1. V trimming: 9 bases; J trimming: 3 bases; junction bases outside the gene matches: 2. The V gene's germline CDR1 is SNHLY and CDR2 FYNNEI. This CDR3 has 13 residues. The CDR3 protein is CASGQGYTGELFF. CDR3 coding DNA: TGTGCCAGTGGACAGGGGTACACCGGGGAGCTGTTTTTT.

The CDR3 loop reads CASRSLLSVNTEAFF. The CDR3 DNA sequence: TGTGCCAGCAGATCCCTCCTCTCGGTGAACACTGAAGCTTTCTTT. The chain uses TRBV11-3 and TRBJ1-1; no reliable D call. The germline V gene has CDR1 SGHNT and CDR2 YENEEA. Trimming took 6 bases from V and 0 from J, leaving 14 bases between them. This CDR3 is 15 amino acids long. The full variable domain, its missing parts supplied by reference TRBV11-3 and TRBJ1-1, is EAGVVQSPRYKIIEKKQPVAFWCNPISGHNTLYWYLQNLGQGPELLIRYENEEAVDDSQLPKDRFSAERLKGVDSTLKIQPAELGDSAVYLCASRSLLSVNTEAFFGQGTRLTVV.

This clone was observed a single time. This chain uses TRBV11-2 with TRBJ1-6; D unclear. Between the trimmed V and J ends, which lost 0 bases and 7 bases, there was a span of 13 bases. CDR1 is SGHAT, CDR2 FQNNGV, per germline. The CDR3 is 16 residues long. The CDR3 coding sequence is TGTGCCAGCAGCTTAGAGGCGGCAGGCGGGAATTCACCCCTCCACTTT. Amino acids: CASSLEAAGGNSPLHF.

V and J are TRBV5-4 and TRBJ2-4, with 10 bases that match TRBD1. Germline V gene sequence: CDR1 SGHNT, CDR2 YYREEE (reference sequence). V shed 2 bases, J shed 10 bases, and the junction held 6 bases outside the gene matches. The length of the CDR3 is 14 residues. The CDR3 sequence is CASSLTPGQGIQYF. As DNA, the CDR3 is TGTGCCAGCAGCTTAACACCGGGACAGGGGATTCAGTACTTC.

The CDR3 nucleotides are TGTGCCAGCAGCACACCGGATAGCGGGGTATACGAGCAGTACTTC. Residues: CASSTPDSGVYEQYF. The chain recombines TRBV7-8 with TRBJ2-7, with TRBD2 matching over 8 bases. The CDR3 spans 15 residues. Germline values: CDR1 SGHVS, CDR2 FQNEAQ. V lost 5 bases, J lost 4 bases, and 10 bases stayed unmatched.

This clone was observed a few times. This rearrangement joins TRBV7-9 to TRBJ2-6; no firm D call. Trimming cost V 4 bases and J 0 bases, with 4 bases left between them. CDR3 length: 14 amino acids. Germline V gives CDR1 SEHNR, CDR2 FQNEAQ (reference sequence). CDR3 nucleotide sequence: TGTGCCAGCAGCTCCAGCTCTGGGGCCAACGTCCTGACTTTC. Translated: CASSSSSGANVLTF.

V and J are TRBV7-9 and TRBJ2-2, with D possibly TRBD2 on 6 matching bases. The V gene lost 4 bases and the J gene lost 5 bases, with 23 bases spanning the gap. The germline V gene has CDR1 SEHNR and CDR2 FQNEAQ (reference sequence). The CDR3 runs 18 residues. The DNA for the CDR3 is TGTGCCAGCAGCTCACCCCTGGCGGGGAAGTGGCGGACCGGGGAGCTGTTTTTT. It translates to CASSSPLAGKWRTGELFF.

This rearrangement joins TRBV19 to TRBJ1-5; no definite D call. This CDR3 comprises 15 residues. V lost 5 bases, J lost 6 bases, and 17 bases lay in between. Germline V CDR1 and CDR2: LNHDA, SQIVND (reference sequence). CDR3 DNA: TGTGCCAGTAGTCTTCGCTCAACCATTAGTCAGCCCCAGCATTTT. The encoded protein is CASSLRSTISQPQHF.

The table lists this clone with a few counts. This rearrangement joins TRBV11-3 to TRBJ1-4; 9 positions agree with TRBD1. This CDR3 is 16 amino acids long. Germline trimming cut 4 bases from V and 10 bases from J; bases unmatched to any gene: 13. Germline CDR1 is SGHNT and CDR2 is YENEEA. The CDR3 loop is CASSSPVISGQGKLFF. The CDR3, as DNA: TGTGCCAGCAGCTCCCCTGTTATTTCGGGACAGGGAAAACTGTTTTTT.

This clone was counted once. The J gene is TRBJ2-1, the V gene TRBV11-2, with D unresolved. CDR1 and CDR2 from the germline V gene are SGHAT and FQNNGV. Trimming shortened V by 5 bases and J by 2 bases, and 19 bases separated the two germline ends. This CDR3 comprises 17 residues. CDR3 region: CASSPTILRSTYNEQFF. CDR3 bases: TGTGCCAGCAGCCCAACCATCTTGAGATCTACCTACAATGAGCAGTTCTTC.

The rearrangement links TRBV2 to TRBJ2-1, with TRBD2 matching 13 bases. V dropped 6 bases and J dropped 3; count of bases not matched to a gene: 8. Germline V gives CDR1 SNHLY, CDR2 FYNNEI. CDR3 size: 17 residues. This chain's CDR3 is CASSVTSGRAYYNEQFF. The CDR3 DNA is TGTGCCAGCAGCGTAACTAGCGGGAGGGCCTACTACAATGAGCAGTTCTTC.